Listed below are T cell receptor beta chains from one sample, sequenced in a study of blood T cell repertoires in COVID-19. Here immunoSEQ multiplex PCR was the method, and the copy in TCRdb shows in-frame clones only, minus some. The sample carries fewer than 700,000 clones, 70% to 90% recorded once. The sequenced material came from peripheral blood. The receptors were gathered from a woman in her forties or fifties with COVID-19, enrolled during active disease. The CDR3 runs from the conserved cysteine through the conserved F or W. The D gene is left open where the match is weak. The listing skips clone size in some rows; elsewhere it reads once, few, many or a size class.

.	14	TRBV5-4	TRBJ2-7	.	CASSPDSRSYEQYF	TGTGCCAGCAGCCCGGACAGCCGCTCCTACGAGCAGTACTTC
.	14	TRBV12-2	TRBJ1-2	.	CASRLEPGGKGYTF	TGTGCAAGTCGCTTAGAACCAGGGGGTAAGGGCTACACCTTC
.	14	TRBV9	TRBJ1-1	.	CASSVGQGYTEAFF	TGTGCCAGCAGCGTAGGGCAGGGGTACACTGAAGCTTTCTTT
.	14	TRBV7-6	TRBJ2-7	.	CASSLAEGGYEQYF	TGTGCCAGCAGCTTAGCGGAGGGCGGCTACGAGCAGTACTTC
TRBD1	18	TRBV9	TRBJ2-1	.	CASSVGLTGTGGFNEQFF	TGTGCCAGCAGCGTAGGACTAACCGGGACAGGGGGATTCAATGAGCAGTTCTTC
TRBD1	14	TRBV6-5	TRBJ1-5	.	CASSRGTGVQPQHF	TGTGCCAGCAGCAGGGGGACAGGGGTCCAGCCCCAGCATTTT
TRBD1	13	TRBV9	TRBJ2-6	.	CASRDRGANVLTF	TGTGCCTCCCGGGACAGGGGGGCCAACGTCCTGACTTTC
TRBD1	13	TRBV7-3	TRBJ1-1	.	CASSFSGQSEAFF	TGTGCCAGCAGCTTCTCGGGACAGTCGGAAGCTTTCTTT
TRBD1	14	TRBV29-1	TRBJ2-2	.	CSVLRDRGRGELFF	TGCAGCGTTTTACGGGACAGGGGGCGCGGGGAGCTGTTTTTT
.	11	TRBV9	TRBJ1-2	once	CASSGMDRASF	TGTGCCAGCAGCGGGATGGACAGAGCTTCCTTC
.	13	TRBV18	TRBJ2-7	.	CASSPPSISEQYF	TGTGCCAGCTCACCACCAAGTATCAGCGAGCAGTACTTC
.	14	TRBV10-3	TRBJ1-3	.	CAISKDSSGNTIYF	TGTGCCATCAGTAAGGACAGTTCGGGAAACACCATATATTTT
.	17	TRBV3-1/TRBV3-2	TRBJ1-5	.	CASSPFYRVGGNQPQHF	TGTGCCAGCAGCCCATTCTACAGGGTCGGAGGAAATCAGCCCCAGCATTTT
.	15	TRBV7-2	TRBJ2-3	.	CASSLHVRVTDTQYF	TGTGCCAGCAGCTTACACGTCAGGGTCACAGATACGCAGTATTTT
TRBD1	13	TRBV20-1	TRBJ1-1	.	CSASGTGMGAAFF	TGCAGTGCCAGTGGGACAGGGATGGGAGCAGCTTTCTTT
TRBD1	15	TRBV28	TRBJ1-1	.	CASPPSGTGNTEAFF	TGTGCCAGCCCCCCTTCCGGGACAGGCAACACTGAAGCTTTCTTT
.	14	TRBV7-3	TRBJ2-1	.	CASSLGGSNNEQFF	TGTGCCAGCAGCTTAGGGGGGTCCAACAATGAGCAGTTCTTC
.	19	TRBV19	TRBJ1-4	.	CASSMRAGLVLATNEKLFF	TGTGCCAGTAGTATGAGGGCAGGCCTCGTTCTTGCAACTAATGAAAAACTGTTTTTT
.	14	TRBV18	TRBJ2-3	.	CASSSGTLGDTQYF	TGTGCCAGCTCTTCCGGGACTCTCGGGGATACGCAGTATTTT
.	13	TRBV7-8	TRBJ2-7	.	CASSLGGSVEQYF	TGTGCCAGCAGCTTAGGTGGGAGCGTCGAGCAGTACTTC
.	16	TRBV6-5	TRBJ2-2	.	CASSYGPARNTGELFF	TGTGCCAGCAGTTACGGGCCGGCACGGAACACCGGGGAGCTGTTTTTT
.	15	TRBV28	TRBJ1-2	once	CAIPWQAGGSYGYTF	TGTGCCATTCCCTGGCAGGCGGGGGGTTCCTATGGCTACACCTTC
TRBD1	12	TRBV13	TRBJ1-2	.	CASSFDRVGYTF	TGTGCCAGCAGCTTCGACAGGGTTGGCTACACCTTC
.	14	TRBV3-1/TRBV3-2	TRBJ2-7	.	CASSHLLSSYEQYF	TGTGCCAGCAGCCATCTACTATCTAGCTACGAGCAGTACTTC
TRBD1	18	TRBV6-1	TRBJ1-4	.	CASSEEALTGDTNEKLFF	TGTGCCAGCAGTGAAGAGGCATTAACAGGGGACACTAATGAAAAACTGTTTTTT
.	13	TRBV5-6	TRBJ1-3	.	CASSLVGRNTIYF	TGTGCCAGCAGCTTGGTGGGGCGAAACACCATATATTTT
TRBD1	13	TRBV10-3	TRBJ1-1	.	CAANPGQGAEAFF	TGTGCCGCAAACCCTGGACAGGGGGCTGAAGCTTTCTTT
.	14	TRBV28	TRBJ1-4	.	CASSLLNGGEKLFF	TGTGCCAGCAGTCTACTTAATGGCGGGGAAAAACTGTTTTTT
.	12	TRBV7-2	TRBJ2-7	.	CASSSGVYEQYF	TGTGCCAGCAGTTCGGGAGTCTACGAGCAGTACTTC
TRBD1	15	TRBV18	TRBJ1-5	.	CASSAYRGQDQPQHF	TGTGCCAGCTCAGCCTACAGGGGGCAGGATCAGCCCCAGCATTTT
TRBD1	14	TRBV9	TRBJ1-2	.	CASSAGTANYGYTF	TGTGCCAGCAGCGCCGGGACAGCCAACTATGGCTACACCTTC
TRBD1	14	TRBV3-1/TRBV3-2	TRBJ1-2	once	CASSPRDRSYGYTF	TGTGCCAGCAGCCCGAGGGACAGGAGCTATGGCTACACCTTC
.	13	TRBV29-1	TRBJ1-1	once	CSVDGQVNTEAFF	TGCAGCGTTGATGGCCAGGTTAACACTGAAGCTTTCTTT
.	13	TRBV5-1	TRBJ1-2	.	CASSSDGGVGYTF	TGCGCCAGCAGCTCCGACGGAGGGGTGGGCTACACCTTC
TRBD1	15	TRBV4-1	TRBJ2-1	.	CASSQPGQGSNEQFF	TGCGCCAGCAGCCAACCGGGACAGGGGAGCAATGAGCAGTTCTTC
.	13	TRBV18	TRBJ2-3	.	CASSQTGADTQYF	TGTGCCAGCTCGCAGACAGGAGCAGATACGCAGTATTTT
.	12	TRBV30	TRBJ1-5	.	CACEGGNQPQHF	TGTGCCTGTGAAGGGGGCAATCAGCCCCAGCATTTT
.	13	TRBV27	TRBJ1-1	.	CASSFERDTEAFF	TGTGCCAGCAGTTTTGAACGGGACACTGAAGCTTTCTTT
.	12	TRBV4-1	TRBJ1-1	.	CASSQTLGKAFF	TGCGCCAGCAGCCAGACTCTCGGGAAAGCTTTCTTT
TRBD2	17	TRBV11-2	TRBJ2-2	.	CASSFPRGGAEAGELFF	TGTGCCAGCAGCTTTCCTCGCGGGGGGGCAGAGGCCGGGGAGCTGTTTTTT
TRBD1	14	TRBV9	TRBJ1-5	.	CASSAGGGTQPQHF	TGTGCCAGCAGCGCCGGAGGGGGCACTCAGCCCCAGCATTTT
.	15	TRBV19	TRBJ1-2	.	CASSMRPRTDYGYTF	TGTGCCAGTAGTATGAGGCCGCGGACAGACTATGGCTACACCTTC
.	16	TRBV30	TRBJ1-4	few	CAWSRAPGQGHEKLFF	TGTGCCTGGAGTAGGGCCCCGGGGCAGGGGCATGAAAAACTGTTTTTT
.	15	TRBV5-1	TRBJ2-5	.	CASSLALVKGETQYF	TGCGCCAGCAGCTTGGCCTTAGTGAAGGGGGAGACCCAGTACTTC